This T cell receptor beta chain is from a study of cytomegalovirus exposure and HLA in healthy donors. The PCR was carried out with 60 Vbeta primers and 13 Jbeta primers. The table came from immunoSEQ multiplex PCR; TCRdb's copy has only in-frame clones and leaves some out. The repertoire has about 97,000 clones, around 72% of them found once; the top ten carry under 4.5%. This CDR3 has 13 residues. Germline CDR1 is MNHNY and CDR2 is SVGAGI (reference sequence). V lost 6 bases and J lost 2, with 8 bases in between. Study-wide results and limits: A later analysis linked a missense DCLRE1C variant to TCR beta V- and J-gene trimming. Versus the approximately 670-donor mean, an Asian-associated ancestry cluster reportedly showed fewer N-insertions in a later analysis. The study assumed roughly uniform donor sequencing depth for presence/absence analyses.

A remark on this clone: Antigen specificity is unknown.

Source material: PBMCs. This chain links TRBV6-6 with TRBJ2-1, with no clear D. This receptor was obtained from a man aged 35-49 years in good health and CMV-seronegative. CDR3 amino acids: CASSSDTYNEQFF. CDR3 sequence (DNA): TGTGCCAGCAGCTCAGACACCTACAATGAGCAGTTCTTC.